Shown below are 30 T cell receptor beta chains from a single sample sequenced in a study of blood T cell repertoires in COVID-19. Data came from immunoSEQ multiplex PCR; TCRdb stores just in-frame clones and leaves some out. Of about 110,000 clones in the sample, 65% to 90% were seen once. The sample consisted of peripheral blood. These receptors came from a woman aged 55-70 years with acute or convalescent COVID-19.

The chain links TRBV18 to TRBJ1-4, with D unresolved. With 6 bases removed from V and 3 bases from J, the gap between germline ends came to 8 bases. Looked up from germline, CDR1 is KGHSH and CDR2 is LQKENI. CDR3 size: 13 residues. The CDR3 coding sequence is TGTGCCAGCTCTCCTCAGGCTAATGAAAAACTGTTTTTT. It codes for CASSPQANEKLFF.

The V and J genes are TRBV7-8 and TRBJ2-3; D perhaps matches TRBD2 (6 bases). Between the trimmed V and J ends, which lost 3 bases and 5 bases, there was a span of 12 bases. Germline V gene sequence: CDR1 SGHVS, CDR2 FQNEAQ. The CDR3 has 14 amino acids. CDR3 bases: TGTGCCAGCAGCTTGGGACTGTGGGGAGATACGCAGTATTTT. As protein: CASSLGLWGDTQYF.

The CDR3 is CASSQSVGGGSTDTQYF. In DNA, the CDR3 is TGCGCCAGCAGCCAATCCGTAGGGGGGGGGAGCACAGATACGCAGTATTTT. The chain recombines TRBV4-3 with TRBJ2-3; tentatively, D is TRBD2 (7 bases). Germline-derived CDR1 and CDR2 are LGHNA and YSLEER. V lost 2 bases, J lost 0 bases, and 15 bases lay in between. CDR3 size: 17 residues.

The chain couples TRBV6-5 to TRBJ2-5; D gene ambiguous. The germline V gene has CDR1 MNHEY and CDR2 SVGAGI. Trimming removed 7 bases from V and 0 bases from J, with 6 bases in between. CDR3 size: 12 residues. The CDR3 nucleotides are TGTGCCAGCACTGGCAACCAAGAGACCCAGTACTTC. As protein: CASTGNQETQYF.

This clone was recorded a few times. The chain has TRBV12-1 and TRBJ2-7; TRBD1 reflects the table's D call only, with no check against the DNA. TRBV12-1 is a listed pseudogene. The CDR3 consists of 14 residues. The CDR3 here is CASSFIQGPYEQYF. DNA of the CDR3: TGTGCCAGCAGCTTTATCCAGGGCCCCTACGAGCAGTACTTC.

Only one count was recorded for this clone. The chain is built from TRBV15 and TRBJ1-6; D is perhaps TRBD1 (5 bases). V was shortened by 0 bases and J by 7 bases, with 13 bases between the two germline ends. The germline CDR1 and CDR2 sequences are LNHNV and YYDKDF (reference sequence). This CDR3 is built from 16 residues. In DNA form, the CDR3 reads TGTGCCACCAGCAGAGATATAGACGGGGGGAATTCACCCCTCCACTTT. Residues: CATSRDIDGGNSPLHF.

The chain couples TRBV28 to TRBJ1-3; TRBD1 matches at 8 bases. CDR1 and CDR2 from the germline V gene are MDHEN and SYDVKM. The CDR3 extends over 15 amino acids. The junction had 8 bases not matched to a gene; V was cut back by 5 bases and J by 5 bases. The CDR3 coding sequence is TGTGCCAGCAGTGGGGACAGGCAAGGCCGAAACACCATATATTTT. This gives the protein CASSGDRQGRNTIYF.

This chain links TRBV28 with TRBJ2-2; D unclear. Germline V gene data show CDR1 as MDHEN and CDR2 as SYDVKM. Trimming took off 5 bases at V and 6 bases at J, with 7 bases between the two ends. The CDR3 spans 12 residues. The CDR3 DNA reads as TGTGCCAGCAGTCTGACTGCCGGGGAGCTGTTTTTT. Translating it yields CASSLTAGELFF. The entire variable domain, with the rest obtained from reference TRBV28 and TRBJ2-2, is as follows: DVKVTQSSRYLVKRTGEKVFLECVQDMDHENMFWYRQDPGLGLRLIYFSYDVKMKEKGDIPEGYSVSREKKERFSLILESASTNQTSMYLCASSLTAGELFFGEGSRLTVL.

Worth noting for this clone: Other nucleotide sequences in the sample specify the same CDR3. This chain joins TRBV6-5 and TRBJ1-6, with 9 bases fitting TRBD1. Germline trimming cut 4 bases from V and 7 bases from J; bases unmatched to any gene: 5. Germline V lookup: CDR1 MNHEY, CDR2 SVGAGI. There are 15 residues in the CDR3. CDR3 bases: TGTGCCAGCAGTTCACCGGGACAGGGAAATTCACCCCTCCACTTT. It specifies CASSSPGQGNSPLHF.

The chain is built from TRBV6-5 and TRBJ1-5, with D unclear. V lost 3 bases and J 1 base, leaving 7 bases between the germline ends. Germline V gene lookup returns CDR1 MNHEY and CDR2 SVGAGI. This CDR3 is 14 amino acids long. The CDR3 loop is CASSYSGSNQPQHF. DNA for the CDR3: TGTGCCAGCAGTTATTCGGGGAGCAATCAGCCCCAGCATTTT.

The chain combines TRBV7-6 with TRBJ2-7, with D possibly being TRBD1 (6 bases). CDR3 length equals 17 residues. Trimming removed 5 bases from V and 3 bases from J, with 23 bases in between. Germline V gives CDR1 SGHVS, CDR2 FNYEAQ. DNA of the CDR3: TGTGCCAGCAGCCCGAGAGGACAGTTTCAACACAACTACGAGCAGTACTTC. This translates into CASSPRGQFQHNYEQYF.

The chain has TRBV6-5 and TRBJ2-3; D is unresolved. From germline, CDR1 is MNHEY and CDR2 SVGAGI. CDR3 length: 13 amino acids. V lost 2 bases to trimming and J lost 1 base, with 4 bases between them. The CDR3 here is CASSYSGTDTQYF. CDR3 sequence (DNA): TGTGCCAGCAGTTACAGCGGCACAGATACGCAGTATTTT.

A few counts support this clone. The chain is built from TRBV14 and TRBJ1-4; the D is unclear. CDR3 size: 13 residues. Germline CDR1 and CDR2: SGHDN and FVKESK. V lost 1 base and J 7 bases, leaving 7 bases between the germline ends. Here the CDR3 reads CASSQVFGEKLFF. The CDR3 bases are TGTGCCAGCAGCCAAGTTTTCGGTGAAAAACTGTTTTTT.

J is TRBJ1-5 and V is TRBV24-1; D remains unclear. This CDR3 comprises 14 residues. Germline V CDR1 and CDR2: KGHDR, SFDVKD. The ends were cut back, 4 bases at V and 5 bases at J, with 11 bases in the middle. CDR3 nucleotides: TGTGCCACCAGTGAGTCTGGCTCCCATCAGCCCCAGCATTTT. Its translation is CATSESGSHQPQHF.

This sequence joins TRBV7-2 and TRBJ2-5; 8 nucleotides agree with TRBD2. The CDR3 has 13 amino acids. V shed 6 bases and J 9 bases; nucleotides not matched to a gene: 9. Germline lookup yields CDR1 SGHTA and CDR2 FQGNSA. CDR3 region: CASSNSGAASQYF. The CDR3 nucleotides are TGTGCCAGCAGTAATAGCGGGGCCGCGTCCCAGTACTTC.

This clone was observed a handful of times. This chain links TRBV5-1 with TRBJ2-1; possible D gene TRBD2, 6 bases. V dropped 5 bases and J dropped 0 bases, with 15 bases sitting between them. This CDR3 has 16 residues. Germline lookup yields CDR1 SGHRS and CDR2 YFSETQ. The CDR3 region has the DNA TGCGCCAGCAGTGAGGGACTCCAATTCTCCTACAATGAGCAGTTCTTC. It codes for CASSEGLQFSYNEQFF.

The chain is built from TRBV14 and TRBJ1-2, with D unresolved. This CDR3 contains 17 residues. The V gene's germline CDR1 is SGHDN and CDR2 FVKESK. V was clipped by 4 bases and J by 2 bases, with 20 bases between them. The CDR3 DNA sequence: TGTGCCAGCAGCCCCCTCCTCGGGCTCGGGGTCAACTATGGCTACACCTTC. It specifies CASSPLLGLGVNYGYTF.

A few counts support this clone. The V gene is TRBV4-3, the J gene TRBJ1-3; TRBD1 aligns across 8 bases. Per germline, CDR1 LGHNA and CDR2 YSLEER. The CDR3 is made up of 17 amino acids. V lost 3 bases to trimming and J lost 0 bases; unmatched junction nucleotides: 7. Written as DNA, the CDR3 is TGCGCCAGCAGCCAGGGCAGGACAGGGAACTCTGGAAACACCATATATTTT. This encodes CASSQGRTGNSGNTIYF.

The chain has TRBV12-3 or TRBV12-4 and TRBJ2-7; perhaps TRBD2 as D (6 bases). Trimming stripped 5 bases from V and 7 bases from J, with 9 bases between. The CDR3 loop spans 11 amino acids. CDR3 DNA sequence: TGTGCCAGCAGTATTAGCGGAGAGCAGTACTTC. Residues: CASSISGEQYF.

The genes are TRBV28 and TRBJ2-7; 12 bases are shared with TRBD1. CDR1 and CDR2 from the germline V gene are MDHEN and SYDVKM. CDR3 length: 15 amino acids. Losses at the gene ends were 9 bases for V and 6 bases for J; bases not matched to a gene: 12. The CDR3 reads CASISTGTGGVEQYF. For the CDR3, the DNA is TGTGCCAGTATATCCACCGGGACAGGGGGCGTCGAGCAGTACTTC.

This clone occurred a few times. The chain links TRBV24-1 to TRBJ2-3; 13 bases agree with TRBD2. The CDR3 loop spans 17 amino acids. The V gene end was trimmed by 9 bases and the J gene end by 0 bases; junction bases not matched to a gene: 8. CDR1 is KGHDR and CDR2 is SFDVKD in the germline V gene. CDR3 in DNA: TGTGCCACCTCAGGGACTAGCGGGGCTCCTAGCACAGATACGCAGTATTTT. Protein: CATSGTSGAPSTDTQYF.

This sequence joins TRBV6-5 and TRBJ2-7, with D uncertain. This CDR3 comprises 11 residues. The V gene lost 8 bases and the J gene lost 3 bases, with 8 bases spanning the gap. Germline CDR1 and CDR2: MNHEY and SVGAGI. Here the CDR3 reads CASSLLYEQYF. For the CDR3, the DNA is TGTGCCAGCTCCCTCCTCTACGAGCAGTACTTC.

V is TRBV6-6 and J is TRBJ2-1, with TRBD1 matching 8 bases. V shed 5 bases, J shed 3 bases, and the junction held 6 bases outside the gene matches. The CDR3 is 15 residues long. In germline, CDR1 is MNHNY, CDR2 SVGAGI (reference sequence). The CDR3 spells CASSPGQGYYNEQFF. CDR3 DNA: TGTGCCAGCAGTCCCGGACAGGGTTACTACAATGAGCAGTTCTTC.

This clone was picked up a small number of times. The chain has TRBV5-5 and TRBJ2-2, with D hard to call. V lost 2 bases, J lost 1 base, and 3 bases lay in between. CDR1 is SGHKS, CDR2 YYEKEE, per germline (reference sequence). CDR3 length: 13 residues. CDR3 region: CASSFGNTGELFF. In DNA form, the CDR3 reads TGTGCCAGCAGCTTCGGGAACACCGGGGAGCTGTTTTTT.

V usage is TRBV11-2 and J usage is TRBJ2-1; D is unresolved. Trimming took off 1 base at V and 10 bases at J, with 8 bases between the two ends. This CDR3 is built from 12 residues. CDR1 and CDR2 from the germline V gene are SGHAT and FQNNGV. The CDR3 DNA is TGTGCCAGCAGCTTAGTTGAGCCAGAGCAGTTCTTC. This translates into CASSLVEPEQFF.

This rearrangement joins TRBV7-3 to TRBJ1-1; no definite D call. The CDR3 length is 14 residues. The germline V and J ends were trimmed by 2 bases and 3 bases, with 10 bases remaining between them. Germline CDR1 SGHTA, CDR2 FQGTGA. The CDR3 nucleotides are TGTGCCAGCAGCTTAGGCGCGGTGGACACTGAAGCTTTCTTT. It specifies CASSLGAVDTEAFF.

This clone was detected only a few times. This chain uses TRBV19 with TRBJ1-2; 8 nucleotides match TRBD1. With V trimmed by 7 bases and J by 3 bases, 7 bases remained unmatched. The CDR3 loop spans 14 amino acids. Germline V gives CDR1 LNHDA, CDR2 SQIVND (reference sequence). This CDR3 is CASMRQGWDYGYTF. CDR3 in DNA: TGTGCCAGTATGAGACAGGGGTGGGACTATGGCTACACCTTC.

This sequence joins TRBV30 and TRBJ2-2, with a weak D call TRBD2 (5 bases). The CDR3 is 13 amino acids. V was trimmed by 3 bases and J by 1 base, leaving 6 bases between them. Germline CDR1 is GTSNPN and CDR2 is SVGIG (reference sequence). CDR3 in amino acids: CAWRAENTGELFF. In DNA, the CDR3 is TGTGCCTGGAGAGCGGAGAACACCGGGGAGCTGTTTTTT.

The chain carries TRBV10-3 and TRBJ1-3; the match to TRBD1 covers 9 bases. CDR1 and CDR2 (germline): ENHRY, SYGVKD. The CDR3 spans 15 residues. After removal of 11 bases from V and 0 bases from J, the junction contained 8 bases not matched to a gene. The CDR3 loop reads CAVEGDRVSGNTIYF. The CDR3 DNA reads as TGTGCCGTCGAGGGGGACAGGGTCTCTGGAAACACCATATATTTT.

The gene calls are TRBV6-1 and TRBJ2-2; maybe TRBD1 (6 bases). The CDR3 sequence is 15 residues long. The germline gives CDR1 MNHNS, CDR2 SASEGT. Trimming stripped 1 base from V and 5 bases from J, with 11 bases between. The CDR3 DNA reads TGTGCCAGCAGTGAAGAATTCAGGGGTACCGGGGAGCTGTTTTTT. It specifies CASSEEFRGTGELFF.